The sequence of this T cell receptor beta chain was determined in a study of control samples from healthy donors and cancer patients. Germline V gives CDR1 MNHEY, CDR2 SMNVEV (reference sequence). The CDR3 runs to 14 residues. The germline V and J ends were trimmed by 5 bases and 1 base, with 11 bases remaining between them. Measured with immunoSEQ multiplex PCR; TCRdb has only the in-frame clones, and not every one. Of some 150,000 clones in the sample, under 95% are singletons; the top ten hold under 9%. This receptor was taken from a man younger than 35 in good health. The sequenced sample was blood. The chain recombines TRBV27 with TRBJ1-1; TRBD1 is a possible D gene (6 bases). For the CDR3, the DNA is TGTGCCAGCAGTGCGGCGGGGGCGAACACTGAAGCTTTCTTT. Translating gives CASSAAGANTEAFF.